This T cell receptor (beta chain) appears in the sequencing data of a study of T cell repertoires in ileal Crohn's disease. On the study more broadly: At postoperative colonoscopy, neoterminal ileum biopsies were taken as M6. General study results and limits: Within the first postoperative year, endoscopy came at median about 7.3 months.

Method: immunoSEQ multiplex PCR; TCRdb's copy keeps in-frame clones and lacks some. The data hold over 8,500 clones, with approximately 80% observed a single time. Concerning this clone: As yet, its antigen is unknown.

Described time point: neoterminal ileum biopsy at postoperative endoscopy, about 6 months after surgery. Sequenced sample: ileal tissue. The TCR sequence derives from an adult with Crohn's disease.

Here the CDR3 reads CASRKDRTNTGELFF. CDR3 DNA: TGTGCCAGCAGGAAGGACAGGACGAACACCGGGGAGCTGTTTTTT. The chain combines TRBV2 with TRBJ2-2; 7 nucleotides agree with TRBD1. Germline CDR1 is SNHLY and CDR2 is FYNNEI. J gave up 0 bases and V 6 bases, and 4 bases lay outside the gene matches. The CDR3 contains 15 residues.